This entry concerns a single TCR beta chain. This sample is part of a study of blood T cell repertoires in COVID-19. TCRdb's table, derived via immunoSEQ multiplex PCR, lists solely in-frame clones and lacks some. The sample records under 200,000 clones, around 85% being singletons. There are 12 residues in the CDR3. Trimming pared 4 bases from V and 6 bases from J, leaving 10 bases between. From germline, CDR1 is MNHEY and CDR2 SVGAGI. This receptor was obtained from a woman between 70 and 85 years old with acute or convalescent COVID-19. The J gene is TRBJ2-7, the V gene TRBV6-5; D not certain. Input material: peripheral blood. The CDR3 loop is CASSSQSIEQYF. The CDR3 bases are TGTGCCAGCAGTTCTCAGTCAATCGAGCAGTACTTC.